This TCR beta chain was sequenced during a study of molecular identifiers for immune sequencing clone quantification (dated by TCRdb to about 2018). Some background on the complete study: For a replicate experiment, RNA from around 20,000 or 100,000 naive CD8 T cells was divided into five aliquots, of which four were sequenced. This methods study used CD8 T cells to benchmark TCR RNA copy counting and molecular-identifier clustering-based TCR repertoire sequencing (MIDCIRS).

Comments on this clonotype: No cognate antigen has been identified for it. Base qualities are not provided; no much larger clone lies one nucleotide away.

The CDR3, from cysteine to phenylalanine, totals 14 residues. Here the CDR3 DNA is all that survives: 42 bases in frame from base 1. Looking up the germline V gene yields CDR1 SGHTS and CDR2 YDEGEE. V lost 6 bases and J lost 6 bases; the stretch between them is 19 bases long. The receptor library was made with PCR. This sample was sequenced with a NextSeq 500. Bulk TCR libraries were prepared as previously described, using TCR primers listed in Table S5. Total RNA was purified with the Qiagen AllPrep DNA/RNA kit. Before any analysis, reads coming from multiple sequencing runs of the same library were combined into one pool. As for the original processing: Reads were retained only if their TCR constant sequence matched exactly, and those retained reads were trimmed to 150 nt and grouped according to their 12-nt molecular barcodes. Reads within each barcode group were sub-clustered using a 15% Levenshtein threshold, and quality-weighted consensus sequences were constructed for each RNA molecule. Non-functional sequences were discarded, and so were lower-count sequences lying one edit away from another sequence. Based on fitting two negative binomial distributions, any barcode sub-cluster with under 20% of the maximum read count was discarded. The public reads were reanalyzed by TCRdb: fastp trimming at Q25, MiXCR alignment, in-frame beta chains only. Rows with one shared CDR3 protein collapse into an entry with the most common genes and DNA. TCRdb's processing, not the authors', yielded these V and J calls. The sample table shows over 300,000 distinct CDR3 sequences, and roughly 24% are seen once. Together, the top ten hold around 0.7% of the sample.

Libraries of naive CD8 T cells were built from anywhere between about 20,000 and 1,000,000 sorted cells, with 10%, 30% or 50% of the purified RNA used. On a BD FACSAria II, naive CD8 T cells were FACS-sorted as CD8+CD4-CCR7+CD45RA+ and collected into RLT Plus buffer. To test detection sensitivity, Jurkat RNA equivalent to ten TCR copies was spiked into samples of about 19,000-1,000,000 naive CD8 T cells. Enrichment of CD8 T cells was done with RosetteSep CD8+ T Cell Enrichment Cocktail plus Ficoll-Paque, and ACK red cell lysis came afterward. Overall results and qualifications from the work: Naive libraries contained spiked-in Jurkat TCR RNA (around eleven copies' worth), which is not part of the donor repertoire. Modeling gave about 3 recovered TCR RNA copies per cell versus roughly 10 by digital PCR, implying roughly 30% capture efficiency. A single cell's worth of spiked-in Jurkat TCR RNA was reported detectable even among one million naive CD8 T cells. Without barcode sub-clustering, chimeric consensus sequences inflated TCR diversity; chimeras reached as high as 47%. In CMV-specific effector cells, over 98% of molecules were held by clones above 20 RNA copies, whereas under 1% of molecules were held by such clones in naive cells. Highly expanded clone sizes could be underestimated because identical TCR molecules may share a barcode.

Here the chain combines TRBV5-8 and TRBJ2-7, with the D segment possibly TRBD1 or TRBD2, each aligning over 6 bases. This TCR was recovered from a human donor in good health. Some libraries in this study had Jurkat cell RNA spiked in. Specimen: naive CD8+ T cells from blood, with Jurkat cell RNA spiked in. In the paper's terms, the cell subset or site label means: FACS-sorted CD8+CD4-CCR7+CD45RA+ naive T cells. The DNA sequence is as follows: TGTGCCAGCAACCGAGGAGGGGGATGGGGCGAGCAGTACTTC. This gives the protein CASNRGGGWGEQYF.